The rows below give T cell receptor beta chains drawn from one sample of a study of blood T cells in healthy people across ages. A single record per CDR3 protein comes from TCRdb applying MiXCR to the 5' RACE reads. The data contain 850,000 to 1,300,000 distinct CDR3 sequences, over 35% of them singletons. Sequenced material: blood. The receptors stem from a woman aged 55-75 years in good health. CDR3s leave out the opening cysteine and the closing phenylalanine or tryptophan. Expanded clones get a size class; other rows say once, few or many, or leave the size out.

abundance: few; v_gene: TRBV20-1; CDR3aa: SARPVGLETQY
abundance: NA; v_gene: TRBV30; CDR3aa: AWRQSDGYT
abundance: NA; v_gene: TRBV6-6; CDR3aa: ASRLPSGGETQY
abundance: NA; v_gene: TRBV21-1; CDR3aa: ASSPRDSGSSTDTQY
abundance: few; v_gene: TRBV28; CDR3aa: ASSPRDKETQY
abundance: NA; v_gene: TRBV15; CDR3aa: ATSRQAGLEQY
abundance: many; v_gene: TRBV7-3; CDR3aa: ASSLAGLVTDTQY
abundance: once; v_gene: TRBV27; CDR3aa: ASSSLIIEKLF
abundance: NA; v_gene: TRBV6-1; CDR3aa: ASSELRFGAGSYGYT
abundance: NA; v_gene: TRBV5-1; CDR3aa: AIQRTVSIYNEQF
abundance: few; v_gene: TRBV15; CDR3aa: ATSFRNSYEQY
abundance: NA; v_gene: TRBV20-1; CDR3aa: SAVADRTDTQY
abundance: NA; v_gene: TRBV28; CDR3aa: ASSPTQGNQPQH
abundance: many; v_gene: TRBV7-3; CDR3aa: ASSLNPMDRAGYT
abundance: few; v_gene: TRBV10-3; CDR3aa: ATETGMDTEAF
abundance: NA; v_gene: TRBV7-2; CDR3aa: ASSSLTGTRGLHEQF
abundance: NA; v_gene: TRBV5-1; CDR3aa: ASSTNRDNEQF
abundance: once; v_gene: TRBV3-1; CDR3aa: ASSTTWASYNEQF
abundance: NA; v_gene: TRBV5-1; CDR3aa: ASSFRLASGLETQY
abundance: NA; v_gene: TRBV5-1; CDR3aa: ASSLEDGEETQY
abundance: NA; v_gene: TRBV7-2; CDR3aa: ASSPTRRQF
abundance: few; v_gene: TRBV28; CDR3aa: ASSLITTDTQY
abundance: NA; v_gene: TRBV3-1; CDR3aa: ASSHQDRGSQPQH
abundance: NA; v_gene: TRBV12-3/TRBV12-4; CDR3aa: ASSQAPGLDYGYT
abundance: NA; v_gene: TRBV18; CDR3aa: ASSPPIRGGNTEAF
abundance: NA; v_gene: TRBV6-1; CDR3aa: ASTMSGPTNTGELF